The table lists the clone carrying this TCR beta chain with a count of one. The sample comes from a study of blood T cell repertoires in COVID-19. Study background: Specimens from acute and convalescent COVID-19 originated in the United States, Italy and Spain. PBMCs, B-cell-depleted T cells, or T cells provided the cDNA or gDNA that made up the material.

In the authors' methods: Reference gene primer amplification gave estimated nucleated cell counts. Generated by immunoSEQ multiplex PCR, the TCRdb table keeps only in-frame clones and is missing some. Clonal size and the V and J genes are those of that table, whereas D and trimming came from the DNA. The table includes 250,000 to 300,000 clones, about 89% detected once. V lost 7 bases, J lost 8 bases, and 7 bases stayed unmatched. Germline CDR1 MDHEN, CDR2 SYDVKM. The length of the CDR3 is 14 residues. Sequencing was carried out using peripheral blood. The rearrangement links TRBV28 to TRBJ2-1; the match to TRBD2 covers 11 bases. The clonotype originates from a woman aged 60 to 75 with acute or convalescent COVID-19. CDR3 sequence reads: CASKPSGRSDEQFF. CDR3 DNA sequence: TGTGCCAGCAAGCCTAGCGGGAGGTCCGATGAGCAGTTCTTC.